A single sample gave rise to the 25 T cell receptor beta chains below, sequenced in a study of T cells in Graves' hyperthyroidism and ophthalmopathy (dated by TCRdb to between 2018 and 2020). The method was multiplex PCR. The run used an Illumina HiSeq 2000. TCR beta CDR3 regions were amplified from RNA transcripts. A first-round RT-PCR of the TCR CDR3 used the HTBI primer set with the Qiagen OneStep RT-PCR kit. TCRdb reanalyzed the raw reads on its own, using fastp at Q25 for trimming and MiXCR for clone calling, and kept in-frame beta chains. Each CDR3 protein appears once, grouped with its most common genes and DNA. The sample table records 270,000 or so distinct CDR3 sequences; 12% to 15% of these occur just once. The ten largest clones capture more than 30% of the sample. The sequencing sample was made of blood. The receptor set was obtained from a woman aged 50 to 65 with Graves' hyperthyroidism that later progressed to Graves' ophthalmopathy.

This clonotype has only a few counts. This rearrangement joins TRBV4-2 to TRBJ2-7; 7 bases fit TRBD2. CDR1 is LGHNA and CDR2 is YNFKEQ in the germline V gene. This CDR3 region has 16 residues. J gave up 3 bases and V 1 base, and 9 bases lay outside the gene matches. In DNA form, the CDR3 reads TGTGCCAGCAGCCAAGTCCCGACTAGCCAGGGCTACGAGCAGTACTTC. As protein: CASSQVPTSQGYEQYF.

This clonotype was observed at least ten times. The CDR3 DNA is TGTGCCAGCAGCCCAGGGTTGGGGAATGAGCAGTTCTTC. Its protein is CASSPGLGNEQFF. The chain links TRBV28 to TRBJ2-1; D is perhaps TRBD1 (5 bases). The CDR3 has 13 amino acids. The germline V gene encodes CDR1 MDHEN and CDR2 SYDVKM. V was clipped by 6 bases and J by 7 bases, with 13 bases between them.

This clonotype was detected many times. This rearrangement joins TRBV3-1 to TRBJ1-1; D perhaps matches TRBD1 (6 bases). CDR1 is LGHDT and CDR2 is YNNKEL in the germline V gene (reference sequence). The CDR3 is 13 residues long. Deletions cut 1 base from V and 7 bases from J, with 10 bases between. CDR3: CASSQGTVLEAFF. The CDR3 bases are TGTGCCAGCAGCCAAGGGACAGTGCTTGAAGCTTTCTTT.

The V call is TRBV19, the J call TRBJ2-2, with D perhaps matching TRBD1 or TRBD2 (5 bases each). V lost 6 bases, J lost 4 bases, and 18 bases lay in between. Germline V gene lookup returns CDR1 LNHDA and CDR2 SQIVND (reference sequence). The CDR3 spans 16 residues. The CDR3 DNA reads TGTGCCAGTAGCCAGCTTCGAGGGGCGGGCACCGGGGAGCTGTTTTTT. Translating it yields CASSQLRGAGTGELFF.

This clonotype was seen ten or more times. J is TRBJ2-7 and V is TRBV5-1; possibly TRBD2 for D (5 bases). This CDR3 is built from 15 residues. Trimming left V 5 bases short and J 0 bases short, with 15 bases between. The V gene's germline CDR1 is SGHRS and CDR2 YFSETQ. This chain's CDR3 is CASRFVGGGSYEQYF. CDR3 in DNA: TGCGCCAGCAGGTTCGTTGGAGGCGGCTCCTACGAGCAGTACTTC.

The chain employs TRBV3-1 and TRBJ2-1, with 11 nucleotides matching TRBD2. Germline assignment: CDR1 LGHDT and CDR2 YNNKEL (reference sequence). This CDR3 comprises 18 residues. Unmatched junction bases numbered 14, after V lost 4 bases and J lost 6 bases. The CDR3 sequence: CASSPRTIGLAGFNEQFF. CDR3 in DNA: TGTGCCAGCAGCCCTCGAACCATTGGACTAGCGGGTTTCAATGAGCAGTTCTTC.

The table lists this clonotype with many counts. The chain is built from TRBV3-1 and TRBJ1-6; no clear D. Germline assignment: CDR1 LGHDT and CDR2 YNNKEL (reference sequence). The V end lost 1 base, the J end lost 10 bases, and 14 bases lay between the germline ends. The CDR3 is 15 amino acids. The DNA for the CDR3 is TGTGCCAGCAGCCAAGGACATCGCTCCGGATCACCCCTCCACTTT. Its translation is CASSQGHRSGSPLHF.

This clonotype was counted ten times or more. The rearrangement links TRBV9 to TRBJ2-2; possible D gene TRBD1, 6 bases. The germline V and J ends were trimmed by 0 bases and 3 bases, with 9 bases remaining between them. The germline CDR1 and CDR2 sequences are SGDLS and YYNGEE. The CDR3 sequence is 15 residues long. The CDR3: CASSVAGHHTGELFF. CDR3 nucleotides: TGTGCCAGCAGCGTAGCGGGACACCACACCGGGGAGCTGTTTTTT.

This clonotype was detected ten times or more. V usage is TRBV18 and J usage is TRBJ2-3; 7 nucleotides agree with TRBD2. The V and J ends lost 2 bases and 3 bases, in that order; junction bases with no gene match: 5. CDR1 is KGHSH, CDR2 LQKENI, per germline. CDR3 length: 15 amino acids. The CDR3 loop reads CASSPMAGETDTQYF. The CDR3 nucleotides are TGTGCCAGCTCACCAATGGCGGGAGAAACAGATACGCAGTATTTT.

Ten or more counts support this clonotype. V gene TRBV28 combines with J gene TRBJ2-1; the match to TRBD2 covers 7 bases. The germline V gene has CDR1 MDHEN and CDR2 SYDVKM. After removal of 6 bases from V and 0 bases from J, the junction contained 5 bases not matched to a gene. There are 15 residues in the CDR3. This CDR3 reads CASSSGASSYNEQFF. Here the CDR3 DNA reads TGTGCCAGCAGCAGCGGGGCTAGCTCCTACAATGAGCAGTTCTTC.

This clonotype has at least ten counts. The chain's CDR3 is CASLEGALTSTDTQYF. CDR3 DNA: TGTGCCAGTCTCGAAGGGGCCTTAACTAGCACAGATACGCAGTATTTT. This chain uses TRBV28 with TRBJ2-3, with D maybe TRBD1 (5 bases). The V and J ends lost 9 bases and 0 bases respectively, with 19 bases between them. The CDR3 totals 16 residues. CDR1 MDHEN and CDR2 SYDVKM come from the germline V gene.

Many counts were recorded for this clonotype. CDR3 in DNA: TGTGCCACCAGTGAAGCGAACAGGTTTTCTGATACGCAGTATTTT. Its translation is CATSEANRFSDTQYF. This sequence joins TRBV24-1 and TRBJ2-3; perhaps TRBD1 as D (5 bases). Germline CDR1 is KGHDR and CDR2 is SFDVKD. V was shortened by 4 bases and J by 6 bases, with 16 bases between the two germline ends. The CDR3 totals 15 residues.

The chain is built from TRBV30 and TRBJ2-5; D possibly corresponds to TRBD1 (7 bases). The CDR3 sequence is 14 residues long. Looked up from germline, CDR1 is GTSNPN and CDR2 is SVGIG (reference sequence). Trimming shortened V by 5 bases and J by 5 bases, and 18 bases separated the two germline ends. The CDR3 DNA reads TGTGCCTGGGCACAAGGAGGGGGCCCGGAGACCCAGTACTTC. It is translated as CAWAQGGGPETQYF.

The genes are TRBV7-9 and TRBJ1-6; TRBD1 is a possible D gene (5 bases). Germline CDR1 SEHNR, CDR2 FQNEAQ (reference sequence). The V end lost 1 base, the J end lost 7 bases, and 17 bases lay between the germline ends. The length of the CDR3 is 17 residues. The CDR3 loop reads CASSLGRQGGKNSPLHF. For the CDR3, the DNA is TGTGCCAGCAGCTTAGGCCGGCAGGGCGGGAAAAATTCACCCCTCCACTTT.

There are a few counts of this clonotype. The chain has TRBV28 and TRBJ2-6, with D possibly TRBD2 on 5 matching bases. From germline, CDR1 is MDHEN and CDR2 SYDVKM. Trimming pared 2 bases from V and 0 bases from J, leaving 8 bases between. This CDR3 is 16 amino acids long. For the CDR3, the DNA is TGTGCCAGCAGTTTACAGCGGACCTCTGGGGCCAACGTCCTGACTTTC. Protein: CASSLQRTSGANVLTF.

This clonotype was observed at least ten times. The chain is built from TRBV7-9 and TRBJ1-5; no definite D call. This CDR3 spans 12 amino acids. Per the germline V gene, CDR1 is SEHNR and CDR2 is FQNEAQ (reference sequence). Deletions cut 1 base from V and 7 bases from J, with 5 bases between. The DNA for the CDR3 is TGTGCCAGCAGCTTAGACACCCAGCCCCAGCATTTT. Its translation is CASSLDTQPQHF. Supplemented by reference TRBV7-9 and TRBJ1-5, the full variable domain reads DTGVSQNPRHKITKRGQNVTFRCDPISEHNRLYWYRQTLGQGPEFLTYFQNEAQLEKSRLLSDRFSAERPKGSFSTLEIQRTEQGDSAMYLCASSLDTQPQHFGDGTRLSIL.

This clonotype was counted a few times. V gene TRBV30 combines with J gene TRBJ2-1; D unclear. The CDR3 sequence is 14 residues long. Germline V gene lookup returns CDR1 GTSNPN and CDR2 SVGIG (reference sequence). V was trimmed by 4 bases and J by 8 bases, leaving 18 bases between them. CDR3 sequence (DNA): TGTGCCTGGACCCCCTTTGGGAATTGGGATGAGCAGTTCTTC. It codes for CAWTPFGNWDEQFF.

This clonotype was observed a few times. A much larger clone sits a single nucleotide away, making a read error possible. J is TRBJ2-7 and V is TRBV5-4; 7 nucleotides line up with TRBD1. CDR3 length: 15 amino acids. Germline CDR1 is SGHNT and CDR2 is YYREEE (reference sequence). CDR3 nucleotides: TGTGCCAACAGCTTGGATGGGACAGCAGCCTACGAGCAGTACTTC. Translation: CANSLDGTAAYEQYF.

This clonotype was seen many times. The J gene is TRBJ2-3, the V gene TRBV20-1; maybe TRBD2 (5 bases). The CDR3 is 17 residues long. CDR1 and CDR2 (germline): DFQATT, SNEGSKA (reference sequence). V was cut by 0 bases and J by 1 base, with 17 bases left in between. This CDR3 is CSARDRIGRDGTDTQYF. The CDR3 nucleotides are TGCAGTGCTAGAGATCGAATCGGACGGGATGGCACAGATACGCAGTATTTT.

This chain links TRBV2 with TRBJ2-1; 8 positions agree with TRBD1. Germline trimming cut 9 bases from V and 3 bases from J; bases unmatched to any gene: 13. CDR1 and CDR2 (germline): SNHLY, FYNNEI. The CDR3 covers 16 residues. Written as DNA, the CDR3 is TGTGCCAGGGCTAGGCCCCGTGGACAGGGCTACAATGAGCAGTTCTTC. Protein product: CARARPRGQGYNEQFF.

This clonotype occurred a few times. V usage is TRBV19 and J usage is TRBJ1-1; D uncertain. This CDR3 contains 13 residues. V was shortened by 3 bases and J by 1 base, with 6 bases between the two germline ends. Germline V gives CDR1 LNHDA, CDR2 SQIVND (reference sequence). Here the CDR3 reads CASSIDPNTEAFF. CDR3 DNA sequence: TGTGCCAGTAGTATTGACCCGAACACTGAAGCTTTCTTT. The whole variable domain, remainder taken from reference TRBV19 and TRBJ1-1, is DGGITQSPKYLFRKEGQNVTLSCEQNLNHDAMYWYRQDPGQGLRLIYYSQIVNDFQKGDIAEGYSVSREKKESFPLTVTSAQKNPTAFYLCASSIDPNTEAFFGQGTRLTVV.

This clonotype has at least ten counts. The chain recombines TRBV11-3 with TRBJ2-2, with D maybe TRBD2 (5 bases). From germline, CDR1 is SGHNT and CDR2 YENEEA. V was clipped by 0 bases and J by 4 bases, with 12 bases between them. This CDR3 spans 16 amino acids. CDR3 sequence (DNA): TGTGCCAGCAGCTTAGACCCGGGGAGCCCCACCGGGGAGCTGTTTTTT. Translation gives CASSLDPGSPTGELFF.

The sample holds many counts of this clonotype. J is TRBJ2-1 and V is TRBV5-1, with 7 nucleotides matching TRBD2. In germline, CDR1 is SGHRS, CDR2 YFSETQ. The CDR3 extends over 16 amino acids. V was pared by 0 bases and J by 1 base, with 4 bases of the junction left unmatched. The CDR3 DNA reads as TGCGCCAGCAGCTTGGAAGGCGGGAGTTCCTACAATGAGCAGTTCTTC. It is translated as CASSLEGGSSYNEQFF.

This clonotype was observed at least ten times. This sequence joins TRBV30 and TRBJ1-6; TRBD1 matches at 9 bases. Germline assignment: CDR1 GTSNPN and CDR2 SVGIG (reference sequence). The CDR3 is made up of 12 amino acids. In DNA, the CDR3 is TGTGCTGGGGACAGGGATAATTCACCCCTCCACTTT. Its protein product is CAGDRDNSPLHF.

There are a few counts of this clonotype. The chain links TRBV20-1 to TRBJ2-4; tentatively, D is TRBD2 (5 bases). Germline lookup yields CDR1 DFQATT and CDR2 SNEGSKA (reference sequence). V gave up 0 bases and J gave up 6 bases, with 18 bases separating them. The CDR3 runs 16 residues. CDR3: CSARDLNRASRNIQYF. The CDR3 DNA reads TGCAGTGCTAGAGATCTGAATAGGGCTAGCCGAAACATTCAGTACTTC.